This paragraph covers one T cell receptor beta chain sequence. At one boundary the junction diverges from the germline segment, which might be a read error. The CDR3 has 13 amino acids. The germline gives CDR1 SGHRS, CDR2 YFSETQ. The time point was: patch test 1, 2 weeks after DPC sensitization. Treatment here: therapeutic diphenylcyclopropenone sensitization with weekly scalp DPC. Blood was collected ahead of every patch test applied. Sample donors consisted of patients with alopecia, aged 18 to 70 years, who were suitable for DPC. The library labeled individual cDNA molecules by adding unique molecular identifiers to them. TCRdb fed the RACE reads into MiXCR, producing one record per CDR3 protein. The sample consists of roughly 180,000 distinct CDR3 sequences, 20% to 25% of them appearing once. The data belong to a study of human T cells and chemical hapten exposure. Study-wide context: Small pooled library volume differences mainly caused per-sample TCR yield variation.

The chain combines TRBV5-1 with TRBJ1-2; D uncertain. This specimen consisted of whole blood, obtained in connection with sensitization to the hapten diphenylcyclopropenone (DPC). The receptor's source is a woman between 50 and 59 years old with alopecia areata. Some clones in this sample may be carry-over from other donors' samples. The CDR3 DNA is TGCGCCAGCAGCGGTACGGCTAACTATGGCTACAACTTC. It is translated as CASSGTANYGYNF.